This TCR beta chain was identified during a study of control samples from healthy donors and cancer patients. This CDR3 has 15 amino acids. The germline V gene encodes CDR1 SGHTS and CDR2 YDEGEE. Germline trimming cut 4 bases from V and 0 bases from J; bases unmatched to any gene: 4. Using immunoSEQ multiplex PCR, the repertoire was profiled, and TCRdb retains in-frame clones only, with some absent. The sample holds over 75,000 clones, approximately 82% seen once. The sequenced material came from blood. The clonotype originates from a man aged 55 to 70 in good health. This chain connects TRBV5-8 to TRBJ1-3, with 7 bases lining up with TRBD1. The CDR3 DNA reads TGTGCCAGCAGCCCAGGGACAGCCTCTGGAAACACCATATATTTT. It yields the protein CASSPGTASGNTIYF.